The rows below give T cell receptor beta chains drawn from one sample of a study of T cell repertoires in cytomegalovirus infection. MiXCR, run by TCRdb on the reads, gives a single entry per CDR3 protein. Seen here are under 300,000 distinct CDR3 sequences, more than 9% observed once, and the top ten hold 1.5% to 2%. The sample comprised PBMCs. These receptors originate from a human donor in good health (CMV status not recorded). Some clones in this sample may be carry-over from other donors' samples. The conserved cysteine and the conserved F or W are not part of the CDR3 here. D genes are given only for firm matches.

>TRBV7-2|TRBJ2-3|TRBD2
ASSLAAGGTDTQY
>TRBV29-1|TRBJ2-5|.
SVDGPGQETQY
>TRBV11-1|TRBJ2-4|TRBD1
ASVTGTARELAKNIQY
>TRBV29-1|TRBJ2-7|TRBD1
SVSGTGLSEQY
>TRBV27|TRBJ1-5|.
ASSLNRGSNQPQH
>TRBV24-1|TRBJ2-1|.
ATSDGGHNEQF
>TRBV7-9|TRBJ1-5|.
ASSLGRDQPQH
>TRBV7-2|TRBJ2-6|.
ASSFRGAGANVLT
>TRBV6-5|TRBJ1-6|.
ASSYSRIGTPLH
>TRBV20-1|TRBJ2-5|.
SASFESETQY
>TRBV7-6|TRBJ2-7|TRBD1
ASSLGQAVY
>TRBV7-2|TRBJ2-7|TRBD1
ASSSQGQGNYEQY
>TRBV20-1|TRBJ2-5|TRBD1
SAGDRGETQY
>TRBV14|TRBJ2-5|TRBD1
ASSQVWLGQEETQY
>TRBV7-3|TRBJ2-2|.
ASSSRAAGELF
>TRBV3-1|TRBJ1-1|.
ASGGVNTEAF
>TRBV20-1|TRBJ1-5|.
SAREGGNQPQH
>TRBV11-2|TRBJ1-6|TRBD1
ASSMDRLPNSPLH
>TRBV11-3|TRBJ2-1|TRBD2
ASSVAGTSGINEQF
>TRBV20-1|TRBJ2-5|TRBD1
SARLERGLGETQY
>TRBV6-6|TRBJ2-2|.
ASSYTGDMNTGELF
>TRBV7-2|TRBJ2-6|.
ASGKFPSGANVLT
>TRBV7-2|TRBJ2-5|.
ASSLLETQY
>TRBV14|TRBJ2-5|TRBD1
ASSPRQGGETQY
>TRBV28|TRBJ1-5|.
ASSGGEGNQPQH
>TRBV7-2|TRBJ2-3|TRBD1
ASSLTGQLHTQY